This T cell receptor beta chain was captured by sequencing in a study of follicular helper T cells after annual influenza vaccination. Broader study findings: Recurrent ICOS+CD38+ cTfh clonotypes included tetramer and AIM influenza-specific ones. Just roughly 9-22% of cells analyzed had recovered productive TCRB sequences.

In germline, CDR1 is SGHRS, CDR2 YFSETQ. The CDR3 spans 16 residues. The ends lost 0 bases at V and 4 bases at J; junction bases unmatched: 7. Noted time point: 2014-2015 season, 7 days after vaccination. Profiling relied on immunoSEQ multiplex PCR, and the TCRdb table lists in-frame clones only, not all of them. The table includes nearly 10,000 clones, 80% to 90% detected once. Turning to this clone: Its antigen is currently unknown.

This sequence originates from an adult who received the influenza vaccine. The chain recombines TRBV5-1 with TRBJ2-5, with 9 bases lining up with TRBD2. The sequences come from CXCR5- memory CD4+ T cells sorted from blood, collected 7 days after influenza vaccination. Written as DNA, the CDR3 is TGCGCCAGCAGCTTGGGCGGGGGGGGTTTTCGAGAGACCCAGTACTTC. Translation gives CASSLGGGGFRETQYF.